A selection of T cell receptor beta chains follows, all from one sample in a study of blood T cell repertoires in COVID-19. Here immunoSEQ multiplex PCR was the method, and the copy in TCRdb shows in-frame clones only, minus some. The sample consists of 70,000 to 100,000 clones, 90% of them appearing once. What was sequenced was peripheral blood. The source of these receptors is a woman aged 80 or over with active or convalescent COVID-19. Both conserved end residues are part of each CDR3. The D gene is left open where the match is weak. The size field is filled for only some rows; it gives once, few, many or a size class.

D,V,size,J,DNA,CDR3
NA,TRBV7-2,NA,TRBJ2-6,TGTGCCAGCAGCTTAGCGGGGGGGGGCGCCTCTGGGGCCAACGTCCTGACTTTC,CASSLAGGGASGANVLTF
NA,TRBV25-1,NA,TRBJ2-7,TGTGCCAGCAGTGACCCCGGGACACTCACCTACGAGCAGTACTTC,CASSDPGTLTYEQYF
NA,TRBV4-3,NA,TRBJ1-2,TGCGCCAGCAGCCAAGGCGGAACCTATGGCTACACCTTC,CASSQGGTYGYTF
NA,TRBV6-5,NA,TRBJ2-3,TGTGCCAGCAGTTACTCGGAATTTCAGGGGACAGATACGCAGTATTTT,CASSYSEFQGTDTQYF
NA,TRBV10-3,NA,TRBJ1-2,TGTGCCATCACGGGAGGGAACTATGGCTACACCTTC,CAITGGNYGYTF
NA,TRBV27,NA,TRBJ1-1,TGTGCCAGCAGCCTGAAGACAGGAGGTGAAGCTTTCTTT,CASSLKTGGEAFF
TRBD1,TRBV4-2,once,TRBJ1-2,TGTGCCAGCAGCCAAGACCCTAGACAGGGGTATGGCTACACCTTC,CASSQDPRQGYGYTF
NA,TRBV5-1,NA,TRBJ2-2,TGCGCCAGCGAGAATAAAGACAGACGAGATTCTGCGAACACCGGGGAGCTGTTTTTT,CASENKDRRDSANTGELFF
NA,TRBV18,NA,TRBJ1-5,TGTGCCAGCTCACTTGGGGCAGGGGCCCAGCCCCAGCATTTT,CASSLGAGAQPQHF
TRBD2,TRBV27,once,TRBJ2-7,TGTGCCAGCAGTTTCTCTCGGGCTAGCGGCACCTACGAGCAGTACTTC,CASSFSRASGTYEQYF
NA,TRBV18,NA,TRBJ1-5,TGTGCCAGCTCAACCAGCGGGGTGGGGGATAGCAATCAGCCCCAGCATTTT,CASSTSGVGDSNQPQHF
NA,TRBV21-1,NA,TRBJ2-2,TGTGCCAGCAGCAATCGACTAGCGGCTTTTAGTAGCGACACCGGGGAGCTGTTTTTT,CASSNRLAAFSSDTGELFF
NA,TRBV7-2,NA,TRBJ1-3,TGTGCCAGCAGCCCATGGGGGGCTGGAAACACCATATATTTT,CASSPWGAGNTIYF
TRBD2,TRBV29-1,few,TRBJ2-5,TGCAGCGTTGGCCCGACGGGGGGAGAGACCCAGTACTTC,CSVGPTGGETQYF
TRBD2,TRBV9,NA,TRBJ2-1,TGTGCCAGCAGCCGGGCGGGGGACGCCCATGAGCAGTTCTTC,CASSRAGDAHEQFF
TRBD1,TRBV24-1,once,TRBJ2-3,TGTGCCACCAGTGATTTCCGGGGACAGGGCACAGATACGCAGTATTTT,CATSDFRGQGTDTQYF
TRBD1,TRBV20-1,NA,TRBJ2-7,TGCAGTGCTAGTGACAGGGCAGTTTCCTACGAGCAGTACTTC,CSASDRAVSYEQYF
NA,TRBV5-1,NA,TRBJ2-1,TGCGCCAGCAGCTTGGTACCCGGAGTGTCTAACAATGAGCAGTTCTTC,CASSLVPGVSNNEQFF
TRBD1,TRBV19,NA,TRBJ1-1,TGTGCCAGTAGTCGACAGGGGAACACTGAAGCTTTCTTT,CASSRQGNTEAFF
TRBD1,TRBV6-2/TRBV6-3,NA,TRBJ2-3,TGTGCCAGCAGTTACCCGGTAGGGACAGGGTCAGATACGCAGTATTTT,CASSYPVGTGSDTQYF
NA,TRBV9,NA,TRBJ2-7,TGTGCCAGCAGCGTAGTAGACAGTCCTGCCGGGCAGTACTTC,CASSVVDSPAGQYF
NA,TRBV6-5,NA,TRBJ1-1,TGTGCCACACGACAGGAAAGACTTATGAACACTGAAGCTTTCTTT,CATRQERLMNTEAFF
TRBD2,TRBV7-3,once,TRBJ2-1,TGTGCCAGCAGCCCCGCTGGACTAGCGGATGCCAATGAGCAGTTCTTC,CASSPAGLADANEQFF